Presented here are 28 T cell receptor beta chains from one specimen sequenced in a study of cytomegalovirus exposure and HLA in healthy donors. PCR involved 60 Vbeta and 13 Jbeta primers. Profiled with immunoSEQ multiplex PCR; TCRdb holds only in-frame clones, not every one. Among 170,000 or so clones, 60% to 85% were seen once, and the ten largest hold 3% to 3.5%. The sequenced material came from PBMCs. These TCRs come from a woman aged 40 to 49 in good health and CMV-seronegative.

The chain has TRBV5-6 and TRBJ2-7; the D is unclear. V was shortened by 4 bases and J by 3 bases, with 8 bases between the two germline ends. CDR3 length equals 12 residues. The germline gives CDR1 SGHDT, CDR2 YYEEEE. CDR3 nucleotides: TGTGCCAGCAGCCTGGCCCACTACGAGCAGTACTTC. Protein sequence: CASSLAHYEQYF.

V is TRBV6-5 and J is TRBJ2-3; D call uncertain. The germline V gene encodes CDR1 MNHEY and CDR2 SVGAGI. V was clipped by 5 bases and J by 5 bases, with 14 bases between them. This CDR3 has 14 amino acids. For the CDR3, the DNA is TGTGCCAGCAGTACCACACAGTTTCAAGATACGCAGTATTTT. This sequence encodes CASSTTQFQDTQYF.

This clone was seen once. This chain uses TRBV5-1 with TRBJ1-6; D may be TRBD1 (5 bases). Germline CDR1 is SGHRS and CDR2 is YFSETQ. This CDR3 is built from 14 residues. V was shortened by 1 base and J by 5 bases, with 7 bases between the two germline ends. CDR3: CASSLSGDNSPLHF. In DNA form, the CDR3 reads TGCGCCAGCAGCTTGTCGGGGGATAATTCACCCCTCCACTTT.

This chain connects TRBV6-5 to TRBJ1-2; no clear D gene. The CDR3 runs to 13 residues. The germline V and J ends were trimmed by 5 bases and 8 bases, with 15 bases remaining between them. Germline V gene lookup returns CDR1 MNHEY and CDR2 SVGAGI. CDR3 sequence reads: CASSTSATSGYTF. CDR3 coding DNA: TGTGCCAGCAGTACGTCCGCAACTAGCGGCTACACCTTC.

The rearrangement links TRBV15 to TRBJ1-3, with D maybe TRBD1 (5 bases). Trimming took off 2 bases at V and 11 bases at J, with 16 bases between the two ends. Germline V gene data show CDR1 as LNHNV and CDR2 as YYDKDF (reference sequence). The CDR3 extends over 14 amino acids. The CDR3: CATSRPGAPGSIYF. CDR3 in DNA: TGTGCCACCAGCAGACCCGGTGCACCAGGGTCCATATATTTT. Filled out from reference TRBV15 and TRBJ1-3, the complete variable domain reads DAMVIQNPRYQVTQFGKPVTLSCSQTLNHNVMYWYQQKSSQAPKLLFHYYDKDFNNEADTPDNFQSRRPNTSFCFLDIRSPGLGDTAMYLCATSRPGAPGSIYFGEGSWLTVV.

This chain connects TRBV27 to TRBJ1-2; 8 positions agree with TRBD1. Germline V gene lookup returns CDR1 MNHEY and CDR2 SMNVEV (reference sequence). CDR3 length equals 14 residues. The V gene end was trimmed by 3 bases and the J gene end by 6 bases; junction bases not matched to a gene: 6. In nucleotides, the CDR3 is TGTGCCAGCAGTTTGCAGGGGGCGTTAGATGGCTACACCTTC. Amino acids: CASSLQGALDGYTF.

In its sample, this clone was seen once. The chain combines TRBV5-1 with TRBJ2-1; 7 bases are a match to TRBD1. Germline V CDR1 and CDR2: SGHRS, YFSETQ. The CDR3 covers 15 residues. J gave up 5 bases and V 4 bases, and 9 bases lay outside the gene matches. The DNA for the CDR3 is TGCGCCAGCAGCGTGTGGGGGACAGTCAACAATGAGCAGTTCTTC. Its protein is CASSVWGTVNNEQFF.

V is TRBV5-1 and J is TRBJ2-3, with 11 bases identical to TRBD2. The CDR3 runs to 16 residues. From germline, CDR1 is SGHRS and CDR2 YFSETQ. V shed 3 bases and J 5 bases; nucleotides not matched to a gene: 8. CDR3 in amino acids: CASSYTGTSGLDTQYF. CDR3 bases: TGCGCCAGCAGCTACACCGGGACTAGCGGACTAGATACGCAGTATTTT.

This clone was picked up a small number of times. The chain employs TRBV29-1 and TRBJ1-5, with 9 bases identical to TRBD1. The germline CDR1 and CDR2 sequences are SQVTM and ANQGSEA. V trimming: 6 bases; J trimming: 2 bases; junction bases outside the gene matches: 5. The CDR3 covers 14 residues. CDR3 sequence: CSVKQGAGNQPQHF. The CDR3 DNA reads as TGCAGCGTAAAACAGGGGGCGGGCAATCAGCCCCAGCATTTT.

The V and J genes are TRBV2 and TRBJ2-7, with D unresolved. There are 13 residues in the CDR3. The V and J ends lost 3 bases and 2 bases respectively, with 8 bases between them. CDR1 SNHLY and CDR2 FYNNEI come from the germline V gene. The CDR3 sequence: CASSEHPAYEQYF. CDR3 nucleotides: TGTGCCAGCAGTGAGCACCCAGCCTACGAGCAGTACTTC.

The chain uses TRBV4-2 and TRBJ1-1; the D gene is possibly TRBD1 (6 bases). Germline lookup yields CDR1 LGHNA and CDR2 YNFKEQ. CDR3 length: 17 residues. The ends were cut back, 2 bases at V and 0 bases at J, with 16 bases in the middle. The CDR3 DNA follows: TGTGCCAGCAGCCAAATCAGAGAGGGGGACATGAACACTGAAGCTTTCTTT. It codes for CASSQIREGDMNTEAFF.

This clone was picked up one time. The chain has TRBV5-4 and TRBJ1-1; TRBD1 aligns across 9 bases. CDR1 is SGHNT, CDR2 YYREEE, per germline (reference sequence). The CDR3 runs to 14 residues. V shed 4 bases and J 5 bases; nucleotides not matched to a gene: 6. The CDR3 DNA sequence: TGTGCCAGCAGCGTGGGACAGGGAGGTACTGAAGCTTTCTTT. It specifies CASSVGQGGTEAFF.

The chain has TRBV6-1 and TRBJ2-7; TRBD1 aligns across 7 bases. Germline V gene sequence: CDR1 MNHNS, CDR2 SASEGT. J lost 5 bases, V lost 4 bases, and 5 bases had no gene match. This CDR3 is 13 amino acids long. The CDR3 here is CASSGHRGDEQYF. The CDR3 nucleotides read TGTGCCAGCAGTGGTCACAGGGGCGACGAGCAGTACTTC.

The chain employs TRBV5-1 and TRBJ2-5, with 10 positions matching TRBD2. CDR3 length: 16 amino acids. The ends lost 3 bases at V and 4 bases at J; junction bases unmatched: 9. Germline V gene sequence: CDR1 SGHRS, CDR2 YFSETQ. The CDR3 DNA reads TGCGCCAGCAGCTCACAAGCGGGGGGGCCACGAGAGACCCAGTACTTC. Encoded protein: CASSSQAGGPRETQYF.

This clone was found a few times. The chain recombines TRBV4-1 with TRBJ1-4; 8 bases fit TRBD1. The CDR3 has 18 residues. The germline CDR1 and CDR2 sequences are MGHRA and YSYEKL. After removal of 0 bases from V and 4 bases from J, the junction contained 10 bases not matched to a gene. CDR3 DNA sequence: TGCGCCAGCAGCCAAGATGAGGGTTTGGACAGGGATAATGAAAAACTGTTTTTT. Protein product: CASSQDEGLDRDNEKLFF.

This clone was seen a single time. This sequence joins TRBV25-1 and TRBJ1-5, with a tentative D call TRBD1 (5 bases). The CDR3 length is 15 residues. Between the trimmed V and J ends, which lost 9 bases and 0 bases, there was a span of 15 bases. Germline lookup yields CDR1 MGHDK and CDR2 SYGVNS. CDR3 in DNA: TGTGCCAGTGCAAGGGGAGGTTATAGCAATCAGCCCCAGCATTTT. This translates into CASARGGYSNQPQHF.

DNA for the CDR3: TGTGCCAGCAGCCCAAGGGGACTAGCGGGGGGGAGCTCCTACAATGAGCAGTTCTTC. It encodes CASSPRGLAGGSSYNEQFF. The gene calls are TRBV7-9 and TRBJ2-1, with 16 bases aligning to TRBD2. Germline CDR1 is SEHNR and CDR2 is FQNEAQ (reference sequence). V was clipped by 5 bases and J by 0 bases; unmatched bases: 7. The CDR3 contains 19 residues.

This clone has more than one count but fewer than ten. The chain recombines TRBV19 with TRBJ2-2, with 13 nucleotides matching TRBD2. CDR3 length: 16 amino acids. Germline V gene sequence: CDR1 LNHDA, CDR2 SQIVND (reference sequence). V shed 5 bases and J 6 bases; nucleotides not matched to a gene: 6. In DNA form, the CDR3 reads TGTGCCAGTAGTGCGGGACTAGCGGGGTTTGCCGGGGAGCTGTTTTTT. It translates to CASSAGLAGFAGELFF.

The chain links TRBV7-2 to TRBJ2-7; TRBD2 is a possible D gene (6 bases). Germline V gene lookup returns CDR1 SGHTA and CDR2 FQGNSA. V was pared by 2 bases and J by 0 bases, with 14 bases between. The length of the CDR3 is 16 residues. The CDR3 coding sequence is TGTGCCAGCAGCTTAAAATTTCCTAGCGCCTCCTACGAGCAGTACTTC. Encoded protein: CASSLKFPSASYEQYF.

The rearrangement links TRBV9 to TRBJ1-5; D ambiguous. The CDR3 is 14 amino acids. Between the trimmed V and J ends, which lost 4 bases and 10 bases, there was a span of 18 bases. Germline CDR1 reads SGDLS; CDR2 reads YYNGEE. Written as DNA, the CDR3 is TGTGCCAGCAGCTGGTCGGATGAGGTGGGTCCCCAGCATTTT. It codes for CASSWSDEVGPQHF.

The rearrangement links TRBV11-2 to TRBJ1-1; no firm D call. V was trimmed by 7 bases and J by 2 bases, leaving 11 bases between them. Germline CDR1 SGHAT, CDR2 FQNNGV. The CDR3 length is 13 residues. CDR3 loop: CASKGTDNTEAFF. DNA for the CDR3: TGTGCCAGCAAAGGCACAGATAACACTGAAGCTTTCTTT.

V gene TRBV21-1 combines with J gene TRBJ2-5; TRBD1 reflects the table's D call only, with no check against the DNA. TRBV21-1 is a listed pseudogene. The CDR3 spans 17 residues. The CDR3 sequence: CASSKDVLGRAQETQYF. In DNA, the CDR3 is TGTGCCAGCAGCAAAGATGTACTTGGCAGGGCTCAAGAGACCCAGTACTTC.

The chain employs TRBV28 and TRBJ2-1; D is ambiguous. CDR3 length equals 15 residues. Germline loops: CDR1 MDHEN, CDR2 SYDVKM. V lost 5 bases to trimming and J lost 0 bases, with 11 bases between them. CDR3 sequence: CASSLERSSYNEQFF. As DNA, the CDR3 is TGTGCCAGCAGTCTCGAGAGGAGCTCCTACAATGAGCAGTTCTTC.

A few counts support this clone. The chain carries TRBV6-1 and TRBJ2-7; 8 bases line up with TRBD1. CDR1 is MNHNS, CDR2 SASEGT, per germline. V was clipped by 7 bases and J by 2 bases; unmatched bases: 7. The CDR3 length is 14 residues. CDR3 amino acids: CASILQGGPYEQYF. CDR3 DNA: TGTGCCAGCATCTTACAGGGGGGTCCCTACGAGCAGTACTTC.

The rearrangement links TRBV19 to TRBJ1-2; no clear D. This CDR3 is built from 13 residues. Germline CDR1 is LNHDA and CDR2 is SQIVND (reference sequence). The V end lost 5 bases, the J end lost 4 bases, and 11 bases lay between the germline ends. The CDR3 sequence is CASSVQLLYGYTF. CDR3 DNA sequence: TGTGCCAGTAGTGTACAGCTACTCTATGGCTACACCTTC.

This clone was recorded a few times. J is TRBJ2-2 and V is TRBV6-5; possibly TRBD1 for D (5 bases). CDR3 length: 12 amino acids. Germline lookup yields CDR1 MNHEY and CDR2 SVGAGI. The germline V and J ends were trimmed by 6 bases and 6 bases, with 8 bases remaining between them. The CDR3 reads CASSRVAGELFF. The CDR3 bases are TGTGCCAGCAGCAGGGTAGCCGGGGAGCTGTTTTTT.

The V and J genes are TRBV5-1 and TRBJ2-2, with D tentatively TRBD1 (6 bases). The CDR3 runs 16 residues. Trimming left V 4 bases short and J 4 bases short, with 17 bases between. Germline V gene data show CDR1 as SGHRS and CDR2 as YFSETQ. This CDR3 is CASSMRAGESTGELFF. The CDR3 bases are TGCGCCAGCAGCATGCGTGCAGGGGAAAGCACCGGGGAGCTGTTTTTT.

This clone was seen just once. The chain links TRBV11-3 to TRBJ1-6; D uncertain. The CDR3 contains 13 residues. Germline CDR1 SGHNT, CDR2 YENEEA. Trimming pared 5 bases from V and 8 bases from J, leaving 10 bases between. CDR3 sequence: CASSSSIDSPLHF. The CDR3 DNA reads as TGTGCCAGCAGCAGTAGTATCGATTCACCCCTCCACTTT.